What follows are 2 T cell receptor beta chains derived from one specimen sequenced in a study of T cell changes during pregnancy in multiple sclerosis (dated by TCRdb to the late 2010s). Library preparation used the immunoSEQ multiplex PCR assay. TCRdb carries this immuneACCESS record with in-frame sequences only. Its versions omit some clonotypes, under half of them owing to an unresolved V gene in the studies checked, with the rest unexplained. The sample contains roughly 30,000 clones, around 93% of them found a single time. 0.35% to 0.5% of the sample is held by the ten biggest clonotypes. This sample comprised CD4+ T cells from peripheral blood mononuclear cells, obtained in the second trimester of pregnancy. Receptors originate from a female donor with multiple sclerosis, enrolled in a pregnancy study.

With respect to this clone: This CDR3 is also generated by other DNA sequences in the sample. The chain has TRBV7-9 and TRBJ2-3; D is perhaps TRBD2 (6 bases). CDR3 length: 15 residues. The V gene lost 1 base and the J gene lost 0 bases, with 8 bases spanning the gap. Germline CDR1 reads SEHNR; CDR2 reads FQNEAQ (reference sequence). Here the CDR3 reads CASSLEGTSTDTQYF. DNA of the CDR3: TGTGCCAGCAGCTTAGAGGGGACTAGCACAGATACGCAGTATTTT.

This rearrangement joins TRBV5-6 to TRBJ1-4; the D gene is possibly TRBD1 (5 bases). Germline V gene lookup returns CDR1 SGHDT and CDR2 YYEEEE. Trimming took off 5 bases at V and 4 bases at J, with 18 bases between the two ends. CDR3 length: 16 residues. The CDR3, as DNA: TGTGCCAGCAGTCGAGTGGGAGGGACCTATAATGAAAAACTGTTTTTT. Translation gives CASSRVGGTYNEKLFF. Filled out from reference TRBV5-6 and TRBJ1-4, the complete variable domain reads DAGVTQSPTHLIKTRGQQVTLRCSPKSGHDTVSWYQQALGQGPQFIFQYYEEEERQRGNFPDRFSGHQFPNYSSELNVNALLLGDSALYLCASSRVGGTYNEKLFFGSGTQLSVL.